The 31 T cell receptor beta chains below come from one sample, sequenced in a study of T cells after yellow fever vaccination. TCRdb used MiXCR to reprocess the 5' RACE reads, holding one entry per CDR3 protein. Among 350,000 to 450,000 distinct CDR3 sequences listed, 6.2% were seen once. The source was PBMCs, collected 5 days after the yellow fever booster vaccination. Receptor source: a man aged 25 to 40 who received the YFV17D yellow fever vaccine.

This clonotype was recorded at least ten times. The chain uses TRBV7-8 and TRBJ2-1; D may be TRBD1 or TRBD2 (5 bases each). Deletions cut 7 bases from V and 2 bases from J, with 12 bases between. The CDR3 is 14 amino acids. Germline V gives CDR1 SGHVS, CDR2 FQNEAQ. CDR3 bases: TGTGCCAGCAACCGGGACGTAACCTACAATGAGCAGTTCTTC. It translates to CASNRDVTYNEQFF. The variable domain in full, with the rest retrieved from reference TRBV7-8 and TRBJ2-1, is GAGVSQSPRYKVAKRGQDVALRCDPISGHVSLFWYQQALGQGPEFLTYFQNEAQLDKSGLPSDRFFAERPEGSVSTLKIQRTQQEDSAVYLCASNRDVTYNEQFFGPGTRLTVL.

This clonotype has a handful of counts. The CDR3 loop reads CATSRDTSGRGYGYTF. The CDR3 nucleotides read TGTGCCACCAGCAGAGATACCTCTGGACGGGGCTATGGCTACACCTTC. This chain links TRBV15 with TRBJ1-2; D unclear. Trimming left V 0 bases short and J 4 bases short, with 15 bases between. Germline V gene sequence: CDR1 LNHNV, CDR2 YYDKDF (reference sequence). The CDR3 runs 16 residues.

This clonotype has more than one count but fewer than ten. The chain is built from TRBV15 and TRBJ2-5, with D perhaps TRBD1 or TRBD2 (6 bases each). This CDR3 is built from 17 residues. The V gene lost 2 bases and the J gene lost 1 base, with 17 bases spanning the gap. The V gene's germline CDR1 is LNHNV and CDR2 YYDKDF (reference sequence). The CDR3 DNA reads as TGTGCCACCAGCAGATACAGGGAGGCGCGTTCCCAAGAGACCCAGTACTTC. Protein sequence: CATSRYREARSQETQYF.

With respect to this clonotype: This sequence may be a read error, since a much larger clone differs from it by one base. This chain connects TRBV11-3 to TRBJ2-3, with 7 bases fitting TRBD1. Trimming took 4 bases from V and 6 from J; bases not matched to a gene: 7. Germline V gene lookup returns CDR1 SGHNT and CDR2 YENEEA. The CDR3 length is 14 residues. The DNA for the CDR3 is TGTGCCAGCAGCTCCAGACAGGGATCGGATACGCAGTATTTT. It specifies CASSSRQGSDTQYF.

The chain joins TRBV7-6 to TRBJ1-1; the D is unclear. Germline loops: CDR1 SGHVS, CDR2 FNYEAQ. The CDR3 runs 15 residues. V lost 5 bases and J 0 bases, leaving 13 bases between the germline ends. In nucleotides, the CDR3 is TGTGCCAGCAGCCGAAGTGCACAAATGAACACTGAAGCTTTCTTT. Its translation: CASSRSAQMNTEAFF. Drawing the rest from reference TRBV7-6 and TRBJ1-1, the complete variable domain is GAGVSQSPRYKVTKRGQDVALRCDPISGHVSLYWYRQALGQGPEFLTYFNYEAQQDKSGLPNDRFSAERPEGSISTLTIQRTEQRDSAMYRCASSRSAQMNTEAFFGQGTRLTVV.

This clonotype was seen more than once but under ten times. The CDR3 protein is CASSTYHLNTEAFF. CDR3 in DNA: TGTGCCAGCAGTACATATCACCTGAACACTGAAGCTTTCTTT. The chain is built from TRBV6-1 and TRBJ1-1; D ambiguous. Looked up from germline, CDR1 is MNHNS and CDR2 is SASEGT. This CDR3 is built from 14 residues. Between the trimmed V and J ends, which lost 5 bases and 0 bases, there was a span of 10 bases.

This clonotype showed up many times. The chain joins TRBV6-2 or TRBV6-3 to TRBJ2-1; 7 positions agree with TRBD2. CDR3 size: 15 residues. CDR1 MNHEY and CDR2 SVGEGT come from the germline V gene. V was pared by 6 bases and J by 1 base, with 6 bases of the junction left unmatched. CDR3 nucleotides: TGTGCCAGCAGCCTAGCGGTTCCTTCCTACAATGAGCAGTTCTTC. Translated, it gives CASSLAVPSYNEQFF.

The sample holds many counts of this clonotype. The J gene is TRBJ2-3, the V gene TRBV12-3 or TRBV12-4; tentative D call: TRBD2 (6 bases). V lost 5 bases and J 3 bases, leaving 15 bases between the germline ends. This CDR3 region has 15 residues. CDR3 protein: CASSTPGRGTDTQYF. The CDR3 nucleotides read TGTGCCAGCAGTACCCCCGGGAGAGGAACAGATACGCAGTATTTT.

The V and J genes are TRBV7-3 and TRBJ1-3; possibly TRBD1 for D (5 bases). The CDR3 loop spans 15 amino acids. Trimming took 2 bases from V and 2 from J, leaving 10 bases between them. Germline loops: CDR1 SGHTA, CDR2 FQGTGA. The CDR3 DNA reads TGTGCCAGCAGCTTAGACGGGGGGGCTGGAAACACCATATATTTT. Translating it yields CASSLDGGAGNTIYF.

This clonotype turned up a few times. CDR3 sequence (DNA): TGCGCCAGCAGCTTAGGACCGAGCAATCAGCCCCAGCATTTT. Protein sequence: CASSLGPSNQPQHF. The V gene is TRBV5-1, the J gene TRBJ1-5, with D uncertain. V lost 2 bases and J 1 base, leaving 7 bases between the germline ends. The germline CDR1 and CDR2 sequences are SGHRS and YFSETQ. This CDR3 contains 14 residues.

This clonotype was found many times. The rearrangement uses TRBV2 and TRBJ1-2; D possibly corresponds to TRBD1 (5 bases). The CDR3 extends over 14 amino acids. Between the trimmed V and J ends, which lost 5 bases and 5 bases, there was a span of 15 bases. Germline values: CDR1 SNHLY, CDR2 FYNNEI. This chain's CDR3 is CASSKGTREYGYTF. The CDR3 bases are TGTGCCAGCAGTAAGGGGACGAGGGAGTATGGCTACACCTTC.

This clonotype was counted a few times. The chain employs TRBV14 and TRBJ2-7, with 8 bases lining up with TRBD2. Losses at the gene ends were 5 bases for V and 6 bases for J; bases not matched to a gene: 6. Germline CDR1 SGHDN, CDR2 FVKESK. This CDR3 comprises 13 residues. The CDR3 loop is CASSKSGSREQYF. CDR3 nucleotides: TGTGCCAGCAGCAAAAGCGGGAGTCGCGAGCAGTACTTC.

This sequence joins TRBV30 and TRBJ2-7, with D possibly matching TRBD1 (6 bases). This CDR3 region has 16 residues. Germline V lookup: CDR1 GTSNPN, CDR2 SVGIG (reference sequence). The ends were cut back, 4 bases at V and 3 bases at J, with 22 bases in the middle. The CDR3 nucleotides read TGTGCCTGGAATAGGGATTTGGGGTTACAGGGCTACGAGCAGTACTTC. Its translation: CAWNRDLGLQGYEQYF.

This clonotype was found many times. The chain uses TRBV14 and TRBJ1-3; D not resolved. The CDR3 covers 13 residues. V dropped 3 bases and J dropped 7 bases, with 10 bases sitting between them. The germline CDR1 and CDR2 sequences are SGHDN and FVKESK. The CDR3 nucleotides read TGTGCCAGCAGCCAGACCCTAAGGAACACCATATATTTT. It encodes CASSQTLRNTIYF.

This clonotype was counted many times. The chain recombines TRBV20-1 with TRBJ1-6, with D possibly being TRBD1 (5 bases). CDR1 is DFQATT, CDR2 SNEGSKA, per germline (reference sequence). Trimming took off 2 bases at V and 7 bases at J, with 9 bases between the two ends. CDR3 length equals 13 residues. The CDR3 here is CSARLGENSPLHF. CDR3 bases: TGCAGTGCTAGATTAGGGGAAAATTCACCCCTCCACTTT.

This clonotype was counted a few times. The chain joins TRBV19 to TRBJ2-1; D not certain. Germline V CDR1 and CDR2: LNHDA, SQIVND (reference sequence). This CDR3 has 11 residues. Trimming removed 7 bases at V and 4 bases at J, with 5 bases between. In DNA, the CDR3 is TGTGCCAGTACACGGTACAATGAGCAGTTCTTC. Its translation is CASTRYNEQFF.

This clonotype was found many times. J is TRBJ2-3 and V is TRBV23-1, with 8 bases that match TRBD2. TRBV23-1 carries the ORF label, with uncertain function. V was clipped by 0 bases and J by 1 base; unmatched bases: 9. The CDR3 loop spans 18 amino acids. For the CDR3, the DNA is TGCGCCAGCAGTCAATCGCGGGCCGGACTAGCCCGCACAGATACGCAGTATTTT. It translates to CASSQSRAGLARTDTQYF.

This clonotype was seen repeatedly, ten times or more. This chain connects TRBV2 to TRBJ2-1, with no clear D. Germline CDR1 and CDR2: SNHLY and FYNNEI. The CDR3 is 11 amino acids. Deletions cut 7 bases from V and 10 bases from J, with 11 bases between. CDR3 protein: CASTAGWEQFF. CDR3 coding DNA: TGTGCCAGCACCGCCGGTTGGGAGCAGTTCTTC.

Many counts were recorded for this clonotype. V usage is TRBV6-5 and J usage is TRBJ1-1; TRBD1 aligns across 9 bases. The length of the CDR3 is 13 residues. The trim removed 2 bases at V and 11 bases at J, leaving 6 bases unmatched. Germline CDR1 MNHEY, CDR2 SVGAGI. CDR3 DNA sequence: TGTGCCAGCAGTTACCTCGACAGGGGGTTGGCTTTCTTT. Its protein product is CASSYLDRGLAFF.

This clonotype has only a few counts. The V gene is TRBV6-1, the J gene TRBJ2-6; 15 bases are shared with TRBD2. Germline CDR1 is MNHNS and CDR2 is SASEGT. This CDR3 region has 16 residues. V shed 11 bases and J 4 bases; nucleotides not matched to a gene: 6. The CDR3 protein is CAGRTSGRGGANVLTF. The CDR3 DNA sequence: TGTGCCGGGAGGACTAGCGGGAGGGGGGGGGCCAACGTCCTGACTTTC.

This clonotype has a count of ten or more. The rearrangement uses TRBV12-3 or TRBV12-4 and TRBJ2-1; D is unresolved. V was cut by 5 bases and J by 7 bases, with 9 bases left in between. The CDR3 is made up of 12 amino acids. CDR3 DNA: TGTGCCAGCAGTCAATCATGGAATGAGCAGTTCTTC. This gives the protein CASSQSWNEQFF.

Details on this clonotype: Its ends do not fully match the called genes, so a read error is possible. The chain links TRBV20-1 to TRBJ2-3, with 8 bases fitting TRBD2. The CDR3 consists of 16 residues. Germline assignment: CDR1 DFQATT and CDR2 SNEGSKA (reference sequence). The CDR3 DNA reads as TGCTGTGCGGGTGGGGCGGGAGGACCCAATCCTGATACGCAGTATTTT. Translated, it gives CCAGGAGGPNPDTQYF.

A remark on this clonotype: A much bigger clone sits one base away, suggesting this may be a read error. The gene calls are TRBV20-1 and TRBJ2-1; 11 nucleotides align to TRBD2. This CDR3 has 20 amino acids. Germline V gene lookup returns CDR1 DFQATT and CDR2 SNEGSKA (reference sequence). The CDR3 loop is CCASMSPSGRPISSYNEQFF. The CDR3, as DNA: TGCTGTGCTAGTATGTCGCCTAGCGGGAGGCCAATAAGCTCCTACAATGAGCAGTTCTTC.

This clonotype was counted at least ten times. The chain recombines TRBV20-1 with TRBJ2-6, with 7 nucleotides matching TRBD1. Germline assignment: CDR1 DFQATT and CDR2 SNEGSKA (reference sequence). The CDR3 is 16 amino acids. Trimming took 5 bases from V and 0 from J; bases not matched to a gene: 7. DNA for the CDR3: TGCAGTGCTCGTGACAGGGCCTACTCTGGGGCCAACGTCCTGACTTTC. Translated, it gives CSARDRAYSGANVLTF.

This clonotype was observed a few times. The chain uses TRBV28 and TRBJ2-4; D unresolved. Germline V gene data show CDR1 as MDHEN and CDR2 as SYDVKM. V lost 2 bases and J 0 bases, leaving 5 bases between the germline ends. This CDR3 has 14 residues. CDR3 bases: TGTGCCAGCAGTTTAATCTTAGCCAAAAACATTCAGTACTTC. Translation: CASSLILAKNIQYF.

V gene TRBV19 combines with J gene TRBJ1-1; weak D call: TRBD1 (6 bases). Germline loops: CDR1 LNHDA, CDR2 SQIVND (reference sequence). The CDR3 loop spans 16 amino acids. V lost 5 bases and J 1 base, leaving 17 bases between the germline ends. The CDR3 nucleotides are TGTGCCAGTAGTGTTTCAGGGAACAGGGAGAACACTGAAGCTTTCTTT. Translation: CASSVSGNRENTEAFF.

This clonotype was recorded at least ten times. This chain joins TRBV3-1 and TRBJ2-7; D might be TRBD2 (6 bases). Germline V gene lookup returns CDR1 LGHDT and CDR2 YNNKEL (reference sequence). The CDR3 extends over 17 amino acids. Trimming took 4 bases from V and 5 from J, leaving 24 bases between them. The CDR3 region has the DNA TGTGCCAGCAGCCCCCGACGCGGGGCTAGCGTTATCCACGAGCAGTACTTC. Amino acids: CASSPRRGASVIHEQYF.

This clonotype was found many times. The genes are TRBV20-1 and TRBJ1-4; no firm D call. Trimming removed 5 bases at V and 1 base at J, with 8 bases between. Germline V lookup: CDR1 DFQATT, CDR2 SNEGSKA (reference sequence). The CDR3 extends over 13 amino acids. This chain's CDR3 is CSAEAVTNEKLFF. The DNA for the CDR3 is TGCAGTGCTGAGGCCGTAACTAATGAAAAACTGTTTTTT.

This rearrangement joins TRBV7-2 to TRBJ2-5; maybe TRBD2 (6 bases). The CDR3 has 15 residues. Germline V gene data show CDR1 as SGHTA and CDR2 as FQGNSA. Trimming took off 3 bases at V and 4 bases at J, with 15 bases between the two ends. The CDR3 DNA sequence: TGTGCCAGCAGCTTTCGACTAGAGAAGGGAGAGACCCAGTACTTC. The encoded protein is CASSFRLEKGETQYF. The full variable domain, rest sourced from reference TRBV7-2 and TRBJ2-5, is GAGVSQSPSNKVTEKGKDVELRCDPISGHTALYWYRQSLGQGLEFLIYFQGNSAPDKSGLPSDRFSAERTGGSVSTLTIQRTQQEDSAVYLCASSFRLEKGETQYFGPGTRLLVL.

The gene calls are TRBV20-1 and TRBJ2-1, with 13 bases aligning to TRBD2. This CDR3 is 15 amino acids long. The germline V gene has CDR1 DFQATT and CDR2 SNEGSKA (reference sequence). The ends lost 3 bases at V and 8 bases at J; junction bases unmatched: 7. The CDR3: CSASGGLAGDYEQFF. CDR3 coding DNA: TGCAGTGCTAGCGGTGGACTAGCGGGAGATTATGAGCAGTTCTTC.

This clonotype was recorded at least ten times. The CDR3 loop reads CASSPGTGVWNEQFF. CDR3 in DNA: TGTGCCAGCAGCCCCGGGACAGGGGTTTGGAATGAGCAGTTCTTC. The chain joins TRBV7-2 to TRBJ2-1, with 10 positions matching TRBD1. J was trimmed by 7 bases and V by 5 bases; bases with no gene match: 8. Germline lookup yields CDR1 SGHTA and CDR2 FQGNSA. CDR3 length: 15 residues.